This note documents a single T cell receptor beta chain sequence. No antigen is known for it. TCRdb passed the reads through MiXCR, listing each CDR3 protein once. The sample consists of fewer than 250,000 distinct CDR3 sequences, 22% of them appearing once. With 5 bases removed from V and 1 base from J, the gap between germline ends came to 9 bases. The CDR3 runs 13 residues. Germline lookup yields CDR1 SQVTM and CDR2 ANQGSEA. This record comes from a study of T cell repertoires in cytomegalovirus infection. Study-wide context: CMV infection together with matching HLA type was indicated by public TCR beta signatures.

Findings and caveats of the study: HLA-C-restricted, CMV-specific TCR beta clonotypes were dominant ex vivo.

The sequence was obtained from a human donor in good health (CMV status not recorded). Some clones in this sample may be carry-over from other donors' samples. Sequenced input: CD8+ T cells from PBMCs. V usage is TRBV29-1 and J usage is TRBJ1-3, with D hard to call. This CDR3 reads CSVSGRSGNTIYF. CDR3 in DNA: TGCAGCGTTAGCGGGCGGTCTGGAAACACCATATATTTT.